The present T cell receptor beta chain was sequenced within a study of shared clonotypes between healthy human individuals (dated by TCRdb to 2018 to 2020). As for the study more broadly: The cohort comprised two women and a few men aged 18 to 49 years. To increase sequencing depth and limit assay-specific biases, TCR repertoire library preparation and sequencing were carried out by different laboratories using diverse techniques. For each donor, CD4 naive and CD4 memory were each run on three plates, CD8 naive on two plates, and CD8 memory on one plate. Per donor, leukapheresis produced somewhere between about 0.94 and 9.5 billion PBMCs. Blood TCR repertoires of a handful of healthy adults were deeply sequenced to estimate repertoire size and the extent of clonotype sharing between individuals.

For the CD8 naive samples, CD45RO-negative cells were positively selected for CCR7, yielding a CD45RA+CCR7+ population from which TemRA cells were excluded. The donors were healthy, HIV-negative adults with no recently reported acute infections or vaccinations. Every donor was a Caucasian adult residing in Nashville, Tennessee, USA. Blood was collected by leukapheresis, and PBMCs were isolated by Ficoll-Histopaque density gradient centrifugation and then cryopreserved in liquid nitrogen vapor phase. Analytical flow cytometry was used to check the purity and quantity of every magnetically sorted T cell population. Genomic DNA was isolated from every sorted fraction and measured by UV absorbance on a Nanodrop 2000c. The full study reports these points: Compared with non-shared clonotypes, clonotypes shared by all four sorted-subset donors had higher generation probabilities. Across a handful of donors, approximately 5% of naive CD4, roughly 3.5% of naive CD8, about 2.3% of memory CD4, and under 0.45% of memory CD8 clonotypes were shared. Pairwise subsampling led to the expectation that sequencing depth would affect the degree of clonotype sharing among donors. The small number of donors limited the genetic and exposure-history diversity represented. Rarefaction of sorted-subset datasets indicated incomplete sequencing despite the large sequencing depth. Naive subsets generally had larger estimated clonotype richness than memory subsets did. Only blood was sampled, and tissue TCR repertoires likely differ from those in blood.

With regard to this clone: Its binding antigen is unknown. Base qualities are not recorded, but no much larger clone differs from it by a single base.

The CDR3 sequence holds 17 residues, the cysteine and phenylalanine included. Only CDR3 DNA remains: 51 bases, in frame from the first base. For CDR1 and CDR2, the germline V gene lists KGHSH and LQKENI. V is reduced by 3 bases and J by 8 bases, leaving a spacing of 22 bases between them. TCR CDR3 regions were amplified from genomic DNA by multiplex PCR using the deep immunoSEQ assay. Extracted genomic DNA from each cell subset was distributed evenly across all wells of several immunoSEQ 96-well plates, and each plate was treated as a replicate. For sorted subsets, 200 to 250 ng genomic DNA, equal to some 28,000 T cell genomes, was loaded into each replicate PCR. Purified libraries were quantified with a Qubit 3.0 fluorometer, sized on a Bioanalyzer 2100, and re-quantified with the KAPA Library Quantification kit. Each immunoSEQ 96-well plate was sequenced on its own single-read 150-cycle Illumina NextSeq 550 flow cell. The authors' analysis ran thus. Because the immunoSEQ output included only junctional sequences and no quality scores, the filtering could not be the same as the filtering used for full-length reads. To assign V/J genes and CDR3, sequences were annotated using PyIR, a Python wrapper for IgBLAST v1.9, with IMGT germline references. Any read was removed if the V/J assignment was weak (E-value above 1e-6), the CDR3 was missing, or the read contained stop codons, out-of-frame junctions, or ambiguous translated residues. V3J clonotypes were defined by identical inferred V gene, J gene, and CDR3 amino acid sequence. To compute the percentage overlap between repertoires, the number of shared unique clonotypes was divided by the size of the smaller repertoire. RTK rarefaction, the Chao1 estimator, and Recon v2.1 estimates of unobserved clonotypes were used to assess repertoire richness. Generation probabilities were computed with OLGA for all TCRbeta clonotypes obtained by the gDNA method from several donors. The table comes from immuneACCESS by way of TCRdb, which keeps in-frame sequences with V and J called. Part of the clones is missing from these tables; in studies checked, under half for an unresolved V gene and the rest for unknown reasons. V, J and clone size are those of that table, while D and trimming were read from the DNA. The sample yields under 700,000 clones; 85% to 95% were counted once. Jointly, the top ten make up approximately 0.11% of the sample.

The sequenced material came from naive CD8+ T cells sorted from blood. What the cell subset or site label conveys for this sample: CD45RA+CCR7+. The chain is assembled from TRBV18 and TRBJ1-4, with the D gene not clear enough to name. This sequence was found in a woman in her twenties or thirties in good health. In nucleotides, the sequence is TGTGCCAGCTCACCCCACACCTTGACTCACTTATCGGAAAAACTGTTTTTT. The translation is CASSPHTLTHLSEKLFF.